Listed here is a single TCR beta chain. The data were taken from a study of T cells after yellow fever vaccination. From the 5' RACE reads, TCRdb called clonotypes with MiXCR, one entry per CDR3 protein. The sample shows roughly 330,000 distinct CDR3 sequences, almost 4% of them seen only once. This CDR3 spans 16 amino acids. From germline, CDR1 is MGHRA and CDR2 YSYEKL. The germline V and J ends were trimmed by 4 bases and 1 base, with 13 bases remaining between them. Specimen: PBMCs, collected 5 days after the yellow fever booster vaccination. This sequence originates from a man aged 18 to 35 who received the YFV17D yellow fever vaccine. The chain couples TRBV4-1 to TRBJ2-2; D unclear. The CDR3 region has the DNA TGCGCCAGCAGCCCCCTCGCGACTGGGAACACCGGGGAGCTGTTTTTT. The encoded protein is CASSPLATGNTGELFF.